This T cell receptor (beta chain) came from a study of shared clonotypes between healthy human individuals. General study results and limits: Sequencing depth was expected to influence donor clonotype sharing.

In this sample, this clone turned up many times. What it binds is not known. The same CDR3 can be traced to other DNA sequences in this sample. The assay ran at deep level. Data came from immunoSEQ multiplex PCR; TCRdb stores just in-frame clones and leaves some out. Found here are nearly 500,000 clones, 76% of them singletons; the top ten hold 10% to 15%. None of the donors, who were healthy HIV-negative adults, had recently had acute infections or vaccinations. Nashville, Tennessee was home to all donors, who were Caucasian adults. Per the germline V gene, CDR1 is SGDLS and CDR2 is YYNGEE. This CDR3 region has 12 residues. Trimming pared 4 bases from V and 3 bases from J, leaving 8 bases between.

The genes are TRBV9 and TRBJ2-7; weak D call: TRBD1 (6 bases). The TCR comes from a woman aged 35 to 49 in good health. Some clones in this sample may be carry-over from other donors' samples. Sample: PBMCs. The CDR3 DNA follows: TGTGCCAGCAGCCGGGACAACTACGAGCAGTACTTC. Its protein product is CASSRDNYEQYF.